This TCR beta chain came from a study of blood T cell repertoires in COVID-19 (dated by TCRdb to the early 2020s). In the study overall: The collaborator samples originated in the United States, Italy and Spain and spanned the acute and convalescent phases of COVID-19. Samples were obtained from the ongoing ImmuneRACE study (first 160 participants) and from 1,254 subjects provided by 6 global collaborators. The dataset comprised deeply sampled blood TCRbeta repertoires from subjects exposed to, actively infected with, or recovered from COVID-19. The repertoires were released in a freely available public database intended as a resource for research on the immune response to SARS-CoV-2. HLA class I and class II types, where available, came from metadata supplied by the sample provider rather than from assay-based typing. Sample metadata almost always included a de-identified subject ID, COVID-19 status, age in years and sex. The material from the prospective study consisted of cDNA or gDNA derived from T cells, B-cell-depleted T cells, or PBMCs.

Whole blood was collected in K2EDTA tubes by collaborating institutions according to the institutions' own protocols. For TCRbeta analysis, collaborator samples were shipped as frozen whole blood, as isolated PBMCs, or as DNA extracted from either sample type. Beyond this particular receptor, the publication reports: The amount of clinical and demographic metadata varied by source and participant and was provided uncurated.

TCRbeta CDR3 regions were amplified from genomic DNA by means of the immunoSEQ Assay, a bias-controlled multiplex PCR. As for how the authors treated the data: Within the assay, amplification of reference gene primers was used to estimate how many nucleated cells each sample contained. To quantify the absolute abundance of each unique TCRbeta CDR3 rearrangement, sequence reads were collapsed and filtered. For each sample, productive Simpson clonality was calculated as the square root of Simpson's diversity index over productive rearrangements. The table was pulled from immuneACCESS by TCRdb, which kept in-frame rearrangements only. Such tables lose some clones; where checked, under half of the loss comes from unresolved V genes, and the rest has no known cause. That table supplies the V and J calls and clone size; D and trimming were determined from the DNA. The table for this sample lists roughly 180,000 clones; roughly four fifths of them were counted only once. The top ten clones comprise over 5% of the sample.

This clone was seen repeatedly, ten times or more. What this receptor recognizes is not known. No clone much larger than this one lies a single base away; base qualities are absent. In the germline V gene, CDR1 corresponds to SGHRS and CDR2 to YFSETQ. V and J are trimmed by 7 bases and 6 bases, and the gene matches miss 9 bases of the junction. Taken from cysteine to phenylalanine, the CDR3 has 14 residues. Only the CDR3 DNA stays, 42 bases, in frame from base 1. The receptor was isolated from a woman aged 25 to 39 with acute or convalescent COVID-19. Material for sequencing was peripheral blood. The sequence joins TRBV5-1 to TRBJ2-2; TRBD2 fits 7 bases in the junction. The nucleotide sequence is TGCGCCAGCTGTGCGGGAGAGGCGGCCGGGGAGCTGTTTTTT. Translated, this is CASCAGEAAGELFF.